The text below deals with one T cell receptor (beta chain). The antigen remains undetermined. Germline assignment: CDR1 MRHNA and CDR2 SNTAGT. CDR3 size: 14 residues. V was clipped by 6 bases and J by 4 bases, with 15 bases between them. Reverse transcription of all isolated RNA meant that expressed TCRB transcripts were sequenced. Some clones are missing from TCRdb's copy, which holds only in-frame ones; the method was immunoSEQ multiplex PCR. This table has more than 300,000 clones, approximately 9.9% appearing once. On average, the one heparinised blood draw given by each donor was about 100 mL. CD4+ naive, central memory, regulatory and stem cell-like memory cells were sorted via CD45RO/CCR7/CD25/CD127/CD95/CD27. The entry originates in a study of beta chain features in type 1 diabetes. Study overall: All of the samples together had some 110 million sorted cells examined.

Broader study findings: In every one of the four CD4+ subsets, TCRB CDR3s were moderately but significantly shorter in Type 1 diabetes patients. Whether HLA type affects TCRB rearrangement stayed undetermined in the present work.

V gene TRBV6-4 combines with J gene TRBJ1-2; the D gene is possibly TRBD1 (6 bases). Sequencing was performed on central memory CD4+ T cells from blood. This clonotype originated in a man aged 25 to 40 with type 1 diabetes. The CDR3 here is CASRFLQGSYGYTF. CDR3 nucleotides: TGTGCCAGCAGATTCTTACAGGGAAGCTATGGCTACACCTTC.